This entry lists 13 T cell receptor beta chains sequenced from one sample in a study of cytomegalovirus exposure and HLA in healthy donors. The PCR contained 60 Vbeta and 13 Jbeta primers. Profiling relied on immunoSEQ multiplex PCR, and the TCRdb table lists in-frame clones only, not all of them. The sample lists 80,000 to 100,000 clones; 73% were seen once. The source material was PBMCs. Receptors originate from a man in his forties in good health and CMV-seronegative.

This sequence joins TRBV27 and TRBJ2-7; 8 bases are shared with TRBD1. Germline V gene data show CDR1 as MNHEY and CDR2 as SMNVEV (reference sequence). Unmatched junction bases numbered 5, after V lost 5 bases and J lost 2 bases. CDR3 size: 14 residues. The CDR3: CASSPGGRPYEQYF. In DNA form, the CDR3 reads TGTGCCAGCAGTCCAGGGGGCCGACCCTACGAGCAGTACTTC.

The chain uses TRBV27 and TRBJ2-2, with a weak D call TRBD1 (5 bases). The germline V gene encodes CDR1 MNHEY and CDR2 SMNVEV (reference sequence). The CDR3 is 11 residues long. V lost 8 bases to trimming and J lost 8 bases, with 9 bases between them. The CDR3 DNA sequence: TGTGCCAGCCCCCCAGGGGGGGAGCTGTTTTTT. This encodes CASPPGGELFF.

The gene calls are TRBV6-6 and TRBJ2-1; perhaps TRBD1 as D (5 bases). Germline assignment: CDR1 MNHNY and CDR2 SVGAGI (reference sequence). This CDR3 region has 14 residues. The germline V and J ends were trimmed by 3 bases and 2 bases, with 8 bases remaining between them. This chain's CDR3 is CASSYPGTYNEQFF. The DNA for the CDR3 is TGTGCCAGCAGTTATCCAGGGACCTACAATGAGCAGTTCTTC.

The genes are TRBV4-1 and TRBJ2-2, with D perhaps TRBD1 (6 bases). The V and J ends lost 4 bases and 2 bases respectively, with 11 bases between them. Germline-derived CDR1 and CDR2 are MGHRA and YSYEKL. This CDR3 contains 15 residues. The CDR3 nucleotides are TGCGCCAGCAGCCCGTTGGGACACAACACCGGGGAGCTGTTTTTT. It translates to CASSPLGHNTGELFF.

This clone came up a few times. Other nucleotide sequences in the sample specify the same CDR3. This chain links TRBV5-6 with TRBJ1-4, with TRBD1 matching 10 bases. The germline V gene has CDR1 SGHDT and CDR2 YYEEEE. The CDR3 sequence is 14 residues long. Trimming removed 3 bases from V and 7 bases from J; junction bases left unmatched: 3. As DNA, the CDR3 is TGTGCCAGCAGCTCCCGGGACAGGGGTGAAAAACTGTTTTTT. Residues: CASSSRDRGEKLFF.

The rearrangement joins TRBV9 to TRBJ2-7, with D unclear. This CDR3 is 15 amino acids long. Trimming took 0 bases from V and 0 from J, leaving 10 bases between them. CDR1 and CDR2 from the germline V gene are SGDLS and YYNGEE. CDR3 in DNA: TGTGCCAGCAGCGTAGGCGGATTTTTCTCCTACGAGCAGTACTTC. It yields the protein CASSVGGFFSYEQYF.

The chain uses TRBV2 and TRBJ1-5, with 9 bases identical to TRBD1. CDR3 size: 15 residues. Germline assignment: CDR1 SNHLY and CDR2 FYNNEI. V lost 4 bases and J lost 3; bases outside the gene matches: 4. As DNA, the CDR3 is TGTGCCAGCAGTGGGACAGGGGCCCTCAATCAGCCCCAGCATTTT. It yields the protein CASSGTGALNQPQHF. Combining the CDR3 with reference TRBV2 and TRBJ1-5 gives the whole variable domain EPEVTQTPSHQVTQMGQEVILRCVPISNHLYFYWYRQILGQKVEFLVSFYNNEISEKSEIFDDQFSVERPDGSNFTLKIRSTKLEDSAMYFCASSGTGALNQPQHFGDGTRLSIL.

The gene calls are TRBV10-3 and TRBJ1-6; D may be TRBD1 (5 bases). CDR3 length: 15 amino acids. V lost 4 bases to trimming and J lost 0 bases, with 7 bases between them. CDR1 is ENHRY, CDR2 SYGVKD, per germline. The DNA for the CDR3 is TGTGCCATCAGTGTAGGGGACTCCTATAATTCACCCCTCCACTTT. Amino acids: CAISVGDSYNSPLHF.

CDR3 bases: TGCAGCGTGCATCAGGGGCCTGAGCAGTTCTTC. Residues: CSVHQGPEQFF. This chain links TRBV29-1 with TRBJ2-1, with D possibly being TRBD1 (6 bases). Germline lookup yields CDR1 SQVTM and CDR2 ANQGSEA. The CDR3 is 11 residues long. Trimming took 6 bases from V and 9 from J, leaving 12 bases between them.

The rearrangement links TRBV27 to TRBJ1-1, with 7 bases lining up with TRBD1. Germline lookup yields CDR1 MNHEY and CDR2 SMNVEV (reference sequence). This CDR3 is built from 14 residues. Trimming at V came to 0 bases and at J to 5 bases, leaving 3 bases not matched to a gene. The CDR3 loop is CASSLSGQLTEAFF. The CDR3 region has the DNA TGTGCCAGCAGTTTATCGGGACAGTTAACTGAAGCTTTCTTT.

This clone has only a few counts. The CDR3: CASSQETGLGLPEAFF. CDR3 nucleotide sequence: TGCGCCAGCAGCCAGGAAACAGGCCTGGGGCTTCCGGAAGCTTTCTTT. The genes are TRBV4-1 and TRBJ1-1; TRBD1 is a possible D gene (5 bases). V dropped 3 bases and J dropped 8 bases, with 22 bases sitting between them. In germline, CDR1 is MGHRA, CDR2 YSYEKL. The CDR3 runs to 16 residues.

The CDR3 loop reads CASSVEGGDREDTEAFF. CDR3 bases: TGTGCCAGCAGCGTAGAAGGAGGGGACAGGGAGGACACTGAAGCTTTCTTT. The chain combines TRBV9 with TRBJ1-1, with TRBD1 matching 9 bases. Germline values: CDR1 SGDLS, CDR2 YYNGEE. The CDR3 extends over 17 amino acids. J gave up 3 bases and V 0 bases, and 9 bases lay outside the gene matches.

CDR3 loop: CASSLVLSGQVYGYTF. CDR3 bases: TGTGCCAGCAGCTTAGTGTTGTCCGGACAGGTCTATGGCTACACCTTC. The chain is built from TRBV7-8 and TRBJ1-2; 7 nucleotides match TRBD1. Trimming at V came to 1 base and at J to 4 bases, leaving 9 bases not matched to a gene. Germline CDR1 and CDR2: SGHVS and FQNEAQ. CDR3 length: 16 residues.